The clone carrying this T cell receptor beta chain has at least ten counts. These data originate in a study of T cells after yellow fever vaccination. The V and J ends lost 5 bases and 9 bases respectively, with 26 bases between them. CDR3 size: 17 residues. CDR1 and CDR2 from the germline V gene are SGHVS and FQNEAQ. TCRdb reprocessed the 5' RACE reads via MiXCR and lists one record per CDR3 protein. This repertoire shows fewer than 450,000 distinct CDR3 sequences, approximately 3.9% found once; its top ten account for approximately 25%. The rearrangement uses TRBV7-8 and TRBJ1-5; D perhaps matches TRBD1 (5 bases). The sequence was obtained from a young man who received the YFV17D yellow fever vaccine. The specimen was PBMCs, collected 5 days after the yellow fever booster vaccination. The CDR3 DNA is TGTGCCAGCAGCCAGGGCCCCGCCAAGGGCAGAAGGGCGCCCCAGCATTTT. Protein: CASSQGPAKGRRAPQHF.